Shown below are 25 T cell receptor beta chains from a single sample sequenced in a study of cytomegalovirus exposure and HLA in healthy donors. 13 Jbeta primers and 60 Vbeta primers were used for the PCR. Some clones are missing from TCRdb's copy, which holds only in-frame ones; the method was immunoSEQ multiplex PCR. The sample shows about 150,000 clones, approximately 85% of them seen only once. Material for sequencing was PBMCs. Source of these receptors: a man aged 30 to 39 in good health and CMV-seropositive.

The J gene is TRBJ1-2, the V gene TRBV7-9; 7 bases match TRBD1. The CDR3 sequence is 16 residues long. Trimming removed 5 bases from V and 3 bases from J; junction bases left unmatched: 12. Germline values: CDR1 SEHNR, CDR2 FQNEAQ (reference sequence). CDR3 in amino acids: CASSIQRTGDYYGYTF. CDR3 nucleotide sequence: TGTGCCAGCAGCATACAGCGGACAGGTGATTACTATGGCTACACCTTC.

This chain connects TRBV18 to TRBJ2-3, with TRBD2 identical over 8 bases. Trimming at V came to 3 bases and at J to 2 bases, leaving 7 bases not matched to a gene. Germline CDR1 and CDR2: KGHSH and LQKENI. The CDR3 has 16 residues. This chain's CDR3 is CASSPLAGWNTDTQYF. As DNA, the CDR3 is TGTGCCAGCTCACCCCTAGCGGGCTGGAACACAGATACGCAGTATTTT.

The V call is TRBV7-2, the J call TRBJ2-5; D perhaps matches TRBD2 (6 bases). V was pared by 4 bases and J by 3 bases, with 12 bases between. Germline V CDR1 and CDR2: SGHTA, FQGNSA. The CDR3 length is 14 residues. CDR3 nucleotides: TGTGCCAGCAGCTGGGCCGGGGGTAAAGAGACCCAGTACTTC. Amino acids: CASSWAGGKETQYF.

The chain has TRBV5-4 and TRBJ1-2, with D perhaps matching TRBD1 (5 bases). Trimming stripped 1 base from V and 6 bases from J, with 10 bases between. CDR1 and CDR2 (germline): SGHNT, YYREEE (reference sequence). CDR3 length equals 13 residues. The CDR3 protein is CASSLKGRDGYTF. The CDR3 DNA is TGTGCCAGCAGCTTGAAGGGGCGCGATGGCTACACCTTC.

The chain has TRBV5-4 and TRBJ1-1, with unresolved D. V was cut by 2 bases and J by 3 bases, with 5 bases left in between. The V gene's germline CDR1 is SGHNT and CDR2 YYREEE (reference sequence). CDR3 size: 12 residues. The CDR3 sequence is CASSFRDTEAFF. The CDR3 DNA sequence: TGTGCCAGCAGCTTTAGAGACACTGAAGCTTTCTTT.

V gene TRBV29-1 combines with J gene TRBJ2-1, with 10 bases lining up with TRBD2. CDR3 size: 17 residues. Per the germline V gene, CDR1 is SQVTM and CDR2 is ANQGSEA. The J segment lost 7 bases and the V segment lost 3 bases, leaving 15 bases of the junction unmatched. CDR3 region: CSVDYFSGRTRGNEQFF. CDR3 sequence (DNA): TGCAGCGTTGATTATTTTAGCGGGAGGACGCGGGGAAATGAGCAGTTCTTC.

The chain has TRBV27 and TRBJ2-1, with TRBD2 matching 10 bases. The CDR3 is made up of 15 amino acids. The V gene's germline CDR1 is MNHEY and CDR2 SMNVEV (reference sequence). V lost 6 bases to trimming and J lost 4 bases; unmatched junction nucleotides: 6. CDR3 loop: CASSEAGGLYNEQFF. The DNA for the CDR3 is TGTGCCAGCAGCGAAGCGGGAGGGCTTTACAATGAGCAGTTCTTC.

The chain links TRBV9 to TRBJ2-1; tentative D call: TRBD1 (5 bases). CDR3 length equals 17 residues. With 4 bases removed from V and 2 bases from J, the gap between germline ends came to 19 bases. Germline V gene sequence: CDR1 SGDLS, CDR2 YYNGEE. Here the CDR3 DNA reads TGTGCCAGCAGCCCCTCCCTCAGGGCAGGGACCTACAATGAGCAGTTCTTC. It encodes CASSPSLRAGTYNEQFF. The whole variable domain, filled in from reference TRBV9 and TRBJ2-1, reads DSGVTQTPKHLITATGQRVTLRCSPRSGDLSVYWYQQSLDQGLQFLIQYYNGEERAKGNILERFSAQQFPDLHSELNLSSLELGDSALYFCASSPSLRAGTYNEQFFGPGTRLTVL.

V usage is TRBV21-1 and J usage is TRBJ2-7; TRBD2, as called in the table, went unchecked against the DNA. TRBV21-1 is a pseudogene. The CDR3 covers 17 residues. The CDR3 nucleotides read TGTGCCAGCAGCAAAGAAAAGCAACTAGCGGGCCCCTACGAGCAGTACTTC. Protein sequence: CASSKEKQLAGPYEQYF.

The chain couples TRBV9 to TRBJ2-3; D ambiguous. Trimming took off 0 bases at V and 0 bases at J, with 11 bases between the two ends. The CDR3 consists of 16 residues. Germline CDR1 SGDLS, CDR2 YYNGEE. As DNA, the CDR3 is TGTGCCAGCAGCGTAGGTCTCAAAACTAGCACAGATACGCAGTATTTT. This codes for CASSVGLKTSTDTQYF.

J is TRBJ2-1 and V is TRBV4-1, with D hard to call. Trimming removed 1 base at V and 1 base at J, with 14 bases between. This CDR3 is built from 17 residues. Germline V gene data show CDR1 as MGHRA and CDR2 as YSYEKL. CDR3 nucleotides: TGCGCCAGCAGCCAAGTCCCCCACTTCTCTTCCTACAATGAGCAGTTCTTC. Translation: CASSQVPHFSSYNEQFF.

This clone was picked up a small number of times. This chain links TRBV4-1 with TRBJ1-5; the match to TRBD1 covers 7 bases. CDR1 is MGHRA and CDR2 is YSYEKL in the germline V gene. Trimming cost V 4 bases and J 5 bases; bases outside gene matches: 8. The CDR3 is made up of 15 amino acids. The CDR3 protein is CASSPLTGKDQPQHF. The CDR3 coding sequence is TGCGCCAGCAGCCCGCTGACAGGGAAGGATCAGCCCCAGCATTTT.

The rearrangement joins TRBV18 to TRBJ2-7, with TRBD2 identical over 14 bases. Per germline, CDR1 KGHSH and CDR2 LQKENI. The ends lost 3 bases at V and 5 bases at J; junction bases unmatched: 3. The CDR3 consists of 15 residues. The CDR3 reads CASSPGLAGAHEQYV. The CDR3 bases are TGTGCCAGCTCACCGGGACTAGCGGGAGCCCACGAGCAGTACGTC.

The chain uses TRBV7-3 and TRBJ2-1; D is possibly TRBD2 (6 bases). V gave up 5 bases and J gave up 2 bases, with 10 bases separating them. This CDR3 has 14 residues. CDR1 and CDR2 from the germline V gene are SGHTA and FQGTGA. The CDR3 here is CASSRGGPYNEQFF. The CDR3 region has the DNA TGTGCCAGCAGCCGGGGAGGCCCCTACAATGAGCAGTTCTTC.

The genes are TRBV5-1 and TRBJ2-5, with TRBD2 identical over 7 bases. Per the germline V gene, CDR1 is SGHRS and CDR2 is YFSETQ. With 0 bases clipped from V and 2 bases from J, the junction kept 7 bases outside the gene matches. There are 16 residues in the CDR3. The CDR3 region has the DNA TGCGCCAGCAGCTTGGCCGTCGGGGGAGGGCAAGAGACCCAGTACTTC. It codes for CASSLAVGGGQETQYF.

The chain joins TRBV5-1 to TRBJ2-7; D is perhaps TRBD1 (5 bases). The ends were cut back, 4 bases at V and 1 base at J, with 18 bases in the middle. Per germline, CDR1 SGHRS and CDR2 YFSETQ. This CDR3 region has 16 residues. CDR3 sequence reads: CASSPEGDKVSYEQYF. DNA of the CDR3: TGCGCCAGCAGCCCGGAAGGGGATAAGGTATCCTACGAGCAGTACTTC.

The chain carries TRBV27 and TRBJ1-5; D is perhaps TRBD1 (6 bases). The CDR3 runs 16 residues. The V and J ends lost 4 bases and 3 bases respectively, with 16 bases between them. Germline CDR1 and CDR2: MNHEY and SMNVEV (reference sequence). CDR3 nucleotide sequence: TGTGCCAGCAGTTCTATTATGGACAGCTTCAATCAGCCCCAGCATTTT. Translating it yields CASSSIMDSFNQPQHF.

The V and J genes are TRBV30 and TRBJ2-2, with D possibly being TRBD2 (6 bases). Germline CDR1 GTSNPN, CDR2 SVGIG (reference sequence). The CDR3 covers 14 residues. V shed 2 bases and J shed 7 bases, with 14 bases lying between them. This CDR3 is CAWSRRGGGGELFF. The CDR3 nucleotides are TGTGCCTGGAGTAGGCGGGGTGGGGGCGGGGAGCTGTTTTTT.

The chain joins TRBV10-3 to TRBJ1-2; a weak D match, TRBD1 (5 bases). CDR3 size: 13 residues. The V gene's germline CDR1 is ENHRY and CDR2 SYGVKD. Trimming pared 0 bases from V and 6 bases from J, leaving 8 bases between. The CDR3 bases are TGTGCCATCAGTGAGTCGACAGATCATGGCTACACCTTC. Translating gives CAISESTDHGYTF.

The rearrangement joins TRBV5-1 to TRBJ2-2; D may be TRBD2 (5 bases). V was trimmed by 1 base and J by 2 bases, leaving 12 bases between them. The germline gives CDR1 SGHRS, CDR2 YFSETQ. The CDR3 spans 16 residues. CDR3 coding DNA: TGCGCCAGCAGCTTGCCCTCGGGGTCTAACACCGGGGAGCTGTTTTTT. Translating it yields CASSLPSGSNTGELFF.

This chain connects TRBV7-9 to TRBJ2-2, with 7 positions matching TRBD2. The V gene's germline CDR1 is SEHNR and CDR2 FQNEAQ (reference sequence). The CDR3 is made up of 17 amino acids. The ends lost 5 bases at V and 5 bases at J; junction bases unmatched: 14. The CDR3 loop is CASSAVRGSLETGELFF. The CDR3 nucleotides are TGTGCCAGCAGCGCAGTCCGCGGGAGTTTGGAGACCGGGGAGCTGTTTTTT.

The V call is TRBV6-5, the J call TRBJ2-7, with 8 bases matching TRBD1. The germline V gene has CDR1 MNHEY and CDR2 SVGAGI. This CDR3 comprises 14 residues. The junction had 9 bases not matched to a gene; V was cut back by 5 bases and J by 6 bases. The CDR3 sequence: CASSKDRVSREQYV. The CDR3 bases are TGTGCCAGCAGTAAGGACAGGGTTTCCCGCGAGCAGTACGTC.

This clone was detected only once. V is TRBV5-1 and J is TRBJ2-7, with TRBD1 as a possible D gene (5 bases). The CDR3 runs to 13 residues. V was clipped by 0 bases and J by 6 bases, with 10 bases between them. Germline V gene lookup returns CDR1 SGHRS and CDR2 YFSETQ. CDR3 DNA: TGCGCCAGCAGCTTGGAGGGGCAGGGCGAGCAGTACGTC. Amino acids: CASSLEGQGEQYV.

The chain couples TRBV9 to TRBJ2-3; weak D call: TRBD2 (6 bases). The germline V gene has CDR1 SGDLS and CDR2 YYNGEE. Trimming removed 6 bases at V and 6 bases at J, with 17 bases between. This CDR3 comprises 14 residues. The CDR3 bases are TGTGCCAGCAACGCGCGGGGAAATTTGGATACGCAGTATTTT. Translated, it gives CASNARGNLDTQYF.

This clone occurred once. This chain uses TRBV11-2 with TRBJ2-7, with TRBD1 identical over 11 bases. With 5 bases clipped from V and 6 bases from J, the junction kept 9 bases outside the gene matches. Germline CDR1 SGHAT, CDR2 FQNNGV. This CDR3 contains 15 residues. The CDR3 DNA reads TGTGCCAGCAGCCAGGGGAGGACAGGGGGCCGCGAGCAGTACGTC. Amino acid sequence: CASSQGRTGGREQYV.